The sequence of this T cell receptor beta chain was determined in a study of T-cell memory formation after mild COVID-19 (dated by TCRdb to the early 2020s). With regard to the full study: TCR sequence clusters from the two donors were found to be largely donor specific. In two donors, T-cell clones that expanded and contracted after mild COVID-19 were followed by sequencing TCRalpha and TCRbeta repertoires longitudinally. Two young, previously healthy adult volunteers made up the cohort, one male and one female. On the study overall, not on this receptor specifically: SARS-CoV-2 specificity was not confirmed for the second-wave clones peaking on day 37. Some responding clones were detected in pre-infection memory, suggesting pre-existing cross-reactive memory T cells joined the SARS-CoV-2 response. Contracting CD4+ clones were found mainly in CM and EM memory subsets, while CD8+ clones were enriched in EMRA. From day 15 to 85, contracting clones showed balanced CD4/CD8 phenotypes, whereas a second wave of clones that expanded from day 15 to 37 leaned towards CD4+. The study included only a couple of mild cases, and larger cohorts that include severe cases with pre-infection samples were judged to be necessary.

A few counts support this clonotype. The target of this receptor is not known. No clone much larger than this one lies a single base away; base qualities are absent. Ficoll-Paque density gradient centrifugation was the method used to isolate PBMCs. The germline V gene sets CDR1 to SQVTM and CDR2 to ANQGSEA. V is trimmed back by 6 bases and J by 3 bases, and the junction contains 8 bases that no gene match accounts for. CDR3 length: 14 amino acids, cysteine to phenylalanine. The entry retains the CDR3 DNA only, 42 bases that are in frame from base 1. The instrument given in TCRdb is Illumina NovaSeq 6000. TCRalpha and TCRbeta cDNA libraries were built by 5'RACE with constant-segment primers, adding sample barcodes and unique molecular identifiers. Trizol reagent was used to extract RNA from every sample. The libraries were amplified in two PCR steps, and the second step added a second sample barcode and Illumina TruSeq adapters. The libraries were sequenced on an Illumina NovaSeq using 2 x 150 bp paired-end reads. The authors' pipeline ran thus. Demultiplexing of reads and collapsing into UMI-guided consensus sequences were performed with migec v1.2.7. Using mixcr v2.1.11, UMI consensuses were aligned to TRA and TRB V and J templates and then assembled into clonotypes. Expanded or contracted clonotypes were those called significant by both edgeR and NoisET, with noise models trained on biological replicates. For edgeR calls, the cutoffs were a false discovery rate-adjusted p below 0.01 and a log2 fold-change threshold of 1. As an exploratory analysis of dynamics, max-normalized trajectories of the 1000 most abundant clonotypes were examined with PCA combined with hierarchical clustering. Separately sequenced CD4+ and CD8+ repertoires were used to assign a CD4 or CD8 phenotype to each responding clone. TCRdb passed the public sequencing reads through fastp at Q25 and MiXCR, retaining productive beta sequences. Rows with a matching CDR3 protein are joined into one entry that keeps the most common DNA and genes. The V and J calls here are based on TCRdb, not the publication. The sample profile shows almost 350,000 distinct CDR3 sequences; roughly 19% of them were found once. Of the sample, roughly a fifth is held by the ten largest clones.

This sequence originates from a man aged 18-30 years who had mild COVID-19 (a few samples of this study predate the infection). The sample titles of this study are shuffled in the database, so cell type and time point are left out; the donor was told from shared clones. The chain is assembled from TRBV29-1 and TRBJ2-3; 8 nucleotides in the junction match TRBD1. What was sequenced was PBMCs or a T cell subset sorted from them (not recorded which). The DNA sequence is given as TGCAGCGTCAATCAGGGGGCGCTGACAGATACGCAGTATTTT. Translated, it gives CSVNQGALTDTQYF.